This TCR beta chain was identified during a study of beta chain features in type 1 diabetes (dated by TCRdb to between 2018 and 2020). In the study overall: Patients and healthy donors did not differ in mean age, gender distribution, total cell number or subset yield. A total of roughly 100 million sorted cells were examined across all samples, and a strong correlation was observed between cell number per subset and RNA yield. In the study, recently diagnosed type 1 diabetes patients and matched healthy donors were compared on the TCRB repertoires of their sorted circulating CD4+ T cell subsets. Regulatory and stem cell-like memory subsets were obtained from only 8 patients and about eight healthy donors, while naive and central memory subsets were obtained from all 30 or so donors. General conclusions and limits of the study: Fewer insertions and more nucleotide deletions at VDJ recombination sites were observed in patients with type 1 diabetes, implying thymic rearrangement abnormalities. HLA sub-analyses involved small numbers of individuals, so any influence of HLA type on TCRB rearrangement remained unresolved. Because cDNA rather than genomic DNA was sequenced, highly expressing activated cells could have been over-represented, although no difference in activation and CD3 levels was found between groups. Naive, central memory and regulatory TCRB repertoires appeared more similar among patients than among healthy donors. In all four CD4+ subsets, TCRB CDR3 length was moderately but significantly shorter in type 1 diabetes patients. PCR might favor shorter templates, but patient and control samples were amplified and corrected together, so any skew would affect both groups equally.

Note on this clone: What antigen it recognizes has not been identified. The input lacks base qualities; no much larger clone sits a single base away.

Each donor gave one peripheral blood draw, averaging approximately 110 mL, which was collected into heparinised tubes. A BD FACSAria II was used to sort naive, central memory, regulatory and stem cell-like memory CD4+ T cells with a panel that included CD45RO, CCR7, CD25, CD127, CD95 and CD27. Every sorted population had a purity above 98%. PBMCs were separated immediately by Lymphoprep density gradient centrifugation and were stained directly, without being cultured. To minimize batch effects, samples were stained and sorted in pairs, one healthy donor with one patient per experiment. The entire amount of isolated RNA was reverse transcribed using the High Capacity cDNA Reverse Transcription Kit, so the sequenced TCRB transcripts were expressed ones. Naive, central memory and regulatory T cell samples underwent deep immunoSEQ sequencing, averaging around 4 million total reads per sample. After sorted cells were lysed in RLT buffer, RNA was extracted with DNase-treated RNeasy Micro or Mini kits, with the choice depending on cell number. To prevent cross-contamination, every cell subset was processed on its own, while patient and healthy donor samples were processed together. TCRB sequences were amplified from cDNA with the immunoSEQ multiplex PCR, producing 87-bp fragments spanning the CDR3 region. Amplicons were sequenced on the Illumina HiSeq platform. In the authors' own workflow: PCR bias was computationally corrected using synthetic template baselines, reads within Hamming distance 2 were collapsed, and singletons that could not be merged were discarded. Reads were aligned against IMGT so that V, D and J genes, CDR3 length and insertions or deletions at six rearrangement sites could be assigned. Within each subset, clonotype counts were normalized to the number of sorted cells before true diversity and Gini coefficients were calculated with the tcR R package. The overlap coefficient, calculated on TCRB nucleotide sequences, was used to quantify repertoire sharing. Out-of-frame TCRB sequences from naive cells were analyzed as a proxy for the pre-selection repertoire. TCRdb limited this immuneACCESS table to in-frame rearrangements with V and J called. A share of clones is missing; checked studies link under half to unresolved V genes, and the rest is unexplained. V, J and clone size are those of that table, while D and trimming were read from the DNA. This sample has approximately 250,000 clones in its table, and approximately 11% of those were observed once. The leading ten clones occupy roughly 0.017% of the sample.

Including the terminal cysteine and phenylalanine, the CDR3 comprises 16 residues. The entry retains the CDR3 DNA only, 48 bases that are in frame from base 1. Rearrangement joined TRBV21-1 to TRBJ2-2; the D call of TRBD2 is as the table states it, not checked on the DNA. TRBV21-1 is an annotated pseudogene. The TCR comes from a man aged 25-40 years with type 1 diabetes. Sequences were obtained from naive CD4+ T cells from blood. The cell subset or site label of this sample denotes: true naive CD4+ T cells. The CDR3 loop reads CASRLAGGPDTGELFF. The sequenced DNA: TGTGCCTCGAGGCTAGCGGGGGGGCCGGACACCGGGGAGCTGTTTTTT.